The 32 T cell receptor beta chains below come from one sample, sequenced in a study of response to subunit inactivated influenza vaccine. TCRdb called the RT-PCR reads again in MiXCR, with one record for every CDR3 protein. The sample includes 530,000 or so distinct CDR3 sequences, around 13% of them seen just once. The sequencing here drew on PBMCs from blood, taken about 11 days after vaccination. The receptors shown here come from a man aged 50-60 years who received an inactivated influenza vaccine.

This clonotype was seen more than once but under ten times. V gene TRBV5-4 combines with J gene TRBJ1-3, with D perhaps TRBD1 (6 bases). The germline V gene encodes CDR1 SGHNT and CDR2 YYREEE (reference sequence). The CDR3 loop spans 15 amino acids. V lost 4 bases to trimming and J lost 2 bases, with 13 bases between them. In DNA form, the CDR3 reads TGTGCCAGCAGCCCCCCGGGACACCCTGGAAACACCATATATTTT. Translating it yields CASSPPGHPGNTIYF.

The CDR3 bases are TGCAGTGCTAGAGAATACGAATATCCCTACGAGCAGTACTTC. It specifies CSAREYEYPYEQYF. V and J are TRBV20-1 and TRBJ2-7; D is unresolved. Germline CDR1 DFQATT, CDR2 SNEGSKA (reference sequence). This CDR3 has 14 amino acids. Trimming stripped 0 bases from V and 2 bases from J, with 11 bases between.

This chain connects TRBV5-1 to TRBJ2-7; tentative D call: TRBD1 (5 bases). The ends were cut back, 0 bases at V and 6 bases at J, with 13 bases in the middle. CDR1 is SGHRS and CDR2 is YFSETQ in the germline V gene. The CDR3 spans 14 residues. The CDR3 DNA reads TGCGCCAGCAGCTTGGGCCATACCACAGGCGAGCAGTACTTC. As protein: CASSLGHTTGEQYF.

The chain has TRBV4-3 and TRBJ1-2, with 7 bases that match TRBD1. The CDR3 covers 16 residues. The V gene's germline CDR1 is LGHNA and CDR2 YSLEER. The junction had 11 bases not matched to a gene; V was cut back by 0 bases and J by 7 bases. The CDR3 DNA follows: TGCGCCAGCAGCCAAGATCTTGGGGGACAGTCCTCTGGCTACACCTTC. Translating it yields CASSQDLGGQSSGYTF.

This clonotype was seen at least ten times. The chain has TRBV7-8 and TRBJ2-1; TRBD1 aligns across 10 bases. CDR1 and CDR2 from the germline V gene are SGHVS and FQNEAQ. The CDR3 runs 17 residues. J lost 6 bases, V lost 7 bases, and 15 bases had no gene match. The CDR3 spells CASITWTGGPTVNEQFF. CDR3 bases: TGTGCCAGCATCACTTGGACAGGGGGTCCGACCGTCAATGAGCAGTTCTTC.

The rearrangement links TRBV10-3 to TRBJ2-1, with TRBD2 matching 10 bases. V trimming: 6 bases; J trimming: 6 bases; junction bases outside the gene matches: 14. Germline CDR1 reads ENHRY; CDR2 reads SYGVKD. The CDR3 sequence is 17 residues long. The chain's CDR3 is CAISETPAGGPRNEQFF. In DNA, the CDR3 is TGTGCCATCAGCGAGACCCCAGCGGGAGGGCCTCGCAATGAGCAGTTCTTC.

This sequence joins TRBV5-6 and TRBJ2-1; 11 bases are shared with TRBD1. The V and J ends lost 2 bases and 8 bases, in that order; junction bases with no gene match: 3. The CDR3 has 14 amino acids. Looked up from germline, CDR1 is SGHDT and CDR2 is YYEEEE. As DNA, the CDR3 is TGTGCCAGCAGCTTCGGACAGGGGGCCGATGAGCAGTTCTTC. Amino acids: CASSFGQGADEQFF.

This clonotype was detected only a few times. V gene TRBV29-1 combines with J gene TRBJ2-7, with TRBD1 matching 9 bases. The germline gives CDR1 SQVTM, CDR2 ANQGSEA. The CDR3 has 12 amino acids. Unmatched junction bases numbered 5, after V lost 4 bases and J lost 7 bases. DNA of the CDR3: TGCAGCGTTGGGGACAGGGCGCGGGAGCAGTACTTC. Translating gives CSVGDRAREQYF.

This sequence joins TRBV5-1 and TRBJ1-1, with TRBD1 matching over 9 bases. J was trimmed by 5 bases and V by 2 bases; bases with no gene match: 10. Looked up from germline, CDR1 is SGHRS and CDR2 is YFSETQ. The length of the CDR3 is 16 residues. The CDR3 sequence is CASSLTTGGALTEAFF. DNA of the CDR3: TGCGCCAGCAGCTTAACAACAGGGGGCGCATTGACTGAAGCTTTCTTT. The variable domain in full, with the rest retrieved from reference TRBV5-1 and TRBJ1-1, is KAGVTQTPRYLIKTRGQQVTLSCSPISGHRSVSWYQQTPGQGLQFLFEYFSETQRNKGNFPGRFSGRQFSNSRSEMNVSTLELGDSALYLCASSLTTGGALTEAFFGQGTRLTVV.

Only a few counts were recorded for this clonotype. The J gene is TRBJ2-2, the V gene TRBV11-2, with 9 bases that match TRBD1. J gave up 7 bases and V 1 base, and 7 bases lay outside the gene matches. The CDR3 has 16 amino acids. CDR1 and CDR2 (germline): SGHAT, FQNNGV. This CDR3 is CASSLVSGTGRGELFF. As DNA, the CDR3 is TGTGCCAGCAGCTTAGTGTCCGGGACAGGGCGCGGGGAGCTGTTTTTT. Drawing the rest from reference TRBV11-2 and TRBJ2-2, the complete variable domain is EAGVAQSPRYKIIEKRQSVAFWCNPISGHATLYWYQQILGQGPKLLIQFQNNGVVDDSQLPKDRFSAERLKGVDSTLKIQPAKLEDSAVYLCASSLVSGTGRGELFFGEGSRLTVL.

Regarding this clonotype: It may be a read error: a sequence one base away is much more abundant. The V call is TRBV15, the J call TRBJ2-7; no firm D call. Germline CDR1 LNHNV, CDR2 YYDKDF (reference sequence). CDR3 size: 13 residues. The V and J ends lost 0 bases and 1 base respectively, with 4 bases between them. DNA for the CDR3: TGTGCCACCAGCAGAGATTTATCCTACGAGCAGTACTTC. Its protein product is CATSRDLSYEQYF.

The chain employs TRBV3-1 and TRBJ1-1; D is unresolved. Trimming stripped 0 bases from V and 5 bases from J, with 10 bases between. Germline lookup yields CDR1 LGHDT and CDR2 YNNKEL (reference sequence). The CDR3 runs 14 residues. CDR3 sequence: CASSQDQPRTEAFF. The CDR3 DNA is TGTGCCAGCAGCCAAGACCAACCGAGGACTGAAGCTTTCTTT.

This chain links TRBV5-1 with TRBJ2-7; D not certain. V lost 0 bases to trimming and J lost 0 bases, with 16 bases between them. Germline V gives CDR1 SGHRS, CDR2 YFSETQ. This CDR3 contains 17 residues. In DNA, the CDR3 is TGCGCCAGCAGCTTGGCCGATCTGGCCCGAAGCTCCTACGAGCAGTACTTC. It is translated as CASSLADLARSSYEQYF.

This clonotype was counted only a few times. The rearrangement links TRBV3-1 to TRBJ2-6, with no clear D. V lost 3 bases and J lost 0, with 18 bases in between. CDR3 length equals 19 residues. In germline, CDR1 is LGHDT, CDR2 YNNKEL (reference sequence). The CDR3 region is CASSHDRKDLVSGANVLTF. The CDR3 DNA sequence: TGTGCCAGCAGCCATGATAGGAAGGATCTAGTCTCTGGGGCCAACGTCCTGACTTTC.

The rearrangement uses TRBV7-9 and TRBJ1-4; weak D call: TRBD1 (5 bases). The CDR3 has 16 residues. Germline V gene data show CDR1 as SEHNR and CDR2 as FQNEAQ (reference sequence). Trimming took off 5 bases at V and 0 bases at J, with 13 bases between the two ends. The CDR3 here is CASSRLLGATNEKLFF. CDR3 sequence (DNA): TGTGCCAGCAGCCGTCTTTTGGGGGCAACTAATGAAAAACTGTTTTTT.

This chain uses TRBV20-1 with TRBJ2-7; D is uncertain. Trimming left V 0 bases short and J 3 bases short, with 6 bases between. Germline CDR1 and CDR2: DFQATT and SNEGSKA (reference sequence). This CDR3 is 12 amino acids long. The CDR3 bases are TGCAGTGCTAGAGAGGCATACTACGAGCAGTACTTC. Its translation: CSAREAYYEQYF.

The J gene is TRBJ2-2, the V gene TRBV12-3 or TRBV12-4; 7 nucleotides align to TRBD2. The CDR3 has 13 residues. V was pared by 3 bases and J by 7 bases, with 2 bases of the junction left unmatched. The CDR3 spells CASSFRGDGELFF. CDR3 coding DNA: TGTGCCAGCAGTTTTCGGGGGGACGGGGAGCTGTTTTTT.

This clonotype came up a few times. V gene TRBV20-1 combines with J gene TRBJ1-2, with a possible D match to TRBD1 (5 bases). V was shortened by 5 bases and J by 0 bases, with 13 bases between the two germline ends. Germline V gives CDR1 DFQATT, CDR2 SNEGSKA (reference sequence). This CDR3 contains 14 residues. DNA of the CDR3: TGCAGTGCTCAGCTCATGACAGCTAACTATGGCTACACCTTC. Protein: CSAQLMTANYGYTF.

This chain links TRBV7-2 with TRBJ2-1; TRBD1 matches 10 bases. This CDR3 has 16 amino acids. Germline values: CDR1 SGHTA, CDR2 FQGNSA. Unmatched junction bases numbered 8, after V lost 4 bases and J lost 5 bases. CDR3 nucleotide sequence: TGTGCCAGCAGCTACGGGACAGGGGCAGGCCACAATGAGCAGTTCTTC. Its translation: CASSYGTGAGHNEQFF.

This clonotype was counted between two and nine times. The chain links TRBV7-9 to TRBJ2-1, with 13 nucleotides matching TRBD2. The CDR3 has 17 amino acids. After removal of 2 bases from V and 6 bases from J, the junction contained 7 bases not matched to a gene. Germline assignment: CDR1 SEHNR and CDR2 FQNEAQ (reference sequence). CDR3 sequence: CASSLRSGLAGINEQFF. The CDR3 bases are TGTGCCAGCAGCTTAAGATCGGGACTAGCGGGAATCAATGAGCAGTTCTTC.

This clonotype was picked up a small number of times. The chain joins TRBV5-1 to TRBJ2-2; D is ambiguous. Germline CDR1 is SGHRS and CDR2 is YFSETQ. The V end lost 7 bases, the J end lost 1 base, and 17 bases lay between the germline ends. This CDR3 is 16 amino acids long. DNA for the CDR3: TGCGCCAGCTCCTGGGAAAGTCCGAGGAACACCGGGGAGCTGTTTTTT. Encoded protein: CASSWESPRNTGELFF.

The table lists this clonotype with a few counts. The chain links TRBV20-1 to TRBJ1-2, with D hard to call. The CDR3 has 13 residues. CDR1 DFQATT and CDR2 SNEGSKA come from the germline V gene (reference sequence). Trimming left V 3 bases short and J 2 bases short, with 10 bases between. CDR3 nucleotide sequence: TGCAGTGCTAGGGAATTACAGAACTATGGCTACACCTTC. Protein product: CSARELQNYGYTF.

This clonotype was seen ten or more times. For the CDR3, the DNA is TGCGCCAGCAGCCAAGAGGTACTCCAGGGAAACTATGGCTACACCTTC. It specifies CASSQEVLQGNYGYTF. The chain couples TRBV4-3 to TRBJ1-2; a weak D match, TRBD1 (5 bases). V dropped 0 bases and J dropped 2 bases, with 13 bases sitting between them. Germline V gives CDR1 LGHNA, CDR2 YSLEER. The CDR3 contains 16 residues.

This clonotype was detected a few times. The CDR3 DNA reads as TGTGCCAGCAGCACACCACAGGGCCGCACAGATACGCAGTATTTT. Translating it yields CASSTPQGRTDTQYF. This sequence joins TRBV6-2 or TRBV6-3 and TRBJ2-3; TRBD1 might be the D (6 bases). Trimming removed 6 bases from V and 1 base from J, with 14 bases in between. Germline V gene lookup returns CDR1 MNHEY and CDR2 SVGEGT. This CDR3 spans 15 amino acids.

This clonotype was observed a handful of times. The J gene is TRBJ2-7, the V gene TRBV6-1; 7 nucleotides align to TRBD1. Unmatched junction bases numbered 8, after V lost 6 bases and J lost 0 bases. CDR1 is MNHNS, CDR2 SASEGT, per germline. The CDR3 runs to 15 residues. The CDR3 DNA is TGTGCCAGCAGACCCGGACAGGTTAGCTCCTACGAGCAGTACTTC. Translated, it gives CASRPGQVSSYEQYF.

The chain carries TRBV12-3 or TRBV12-4 and TRBJ2-4; perhaps TRBD1 as D (6 bases). V was trimmed by 4 bases and J by 2 bases, leaving 12 bases between them. The CDR3 contains 15 residues. CDR3 coding DNA: TGTGCCAGCAGTTCATCGGACAGTTCCAAAAACATTCAGTACTTC. Its translation is CASSSSDSSKNIQYF.

The chain links TRBV20-1 to TRBJ2-1; 12 bases fit TRBD2. V dropped 3 bases and J dropped 12; count of bases not matched to a gene: 9. Germline V lookup: CDR1 DFQATT, CDR2 SNEGSKA (reference sequence). The length of the CDR3 is 14 residues. The CDR3 reads CSASGLAGGQAQFF. CDR3 in DNA: TGCAGTGCTAGCGGGCTAGCGGGAGGGCAGGCGCAGTTCTTC.

The CDR3 sequence is CASSLVSGPHEQYF. The CDR3 nucleotides are TGTGCCAGCAGCTTAGTCTCGGGGCCGCACGAGCAGTACTTC. V gene TRBV7-2 combines with J gene TRBJ2-7; possibly TRBD1 or TRBD2 for D (5 bases each). The length of the CDR3 is 14 residues. V was clipped by 1 base and J by 5 bases, with 12 bases between them. Germline V lookup: CDR1 SGHTA, CDR2 FQGNSA. The variable domain in full, with the rest retrieved from reference TRBV7-2 and TRBJ2-7, is GAGVSQSPSNKVTEKGKDVELRCDPISGHTALYWYRQSLGQGLEFLIYFQGNSAPDKSGLPSDRFSAERTGGSVSTLTIQRTQQEDSAVYLCASSLVSGPHEQYFGPGTRLTVT.

This clonotype was seen ten or more times. The gene calls are TRBV27 and TRBJ1-6; D not resolved. The germline V gene has CDR1 MNHEY and CDR2 SMNVEV (reference sequence). The CDR3 sequence is 14 residues long. The germline V and J ends were trimmed by 6 bases and 11 bases, with 17 bases remaining between them. The CDR3, as DNA: TGTGCCAGCAGCATGACTGTGACTCGGACACCCCTCCACTTT. This gives the protein CASSMTVTRTPLHF.

A few counts support this clonotype. The CDR3 DNA is TGTGCCAGCAGCCGCTTCCAGGGGCCCGGGGAGCTGTTTTTT. Its protein is CASSRFQGPGELFF. The rearrangement uses TRBV14 and TRBJ2-2, with D maybe TRBD1 (6 bases). CDR3 length: 14 residues. Germline assignment: CDR1 SGHDN and CDR2 FVKESK. V shed 4 bases and J shed 6 bases, with 12 bases lying between them.

This clonotype has ten or more counts. The J gene is TRBJ2-1, the V gene TRBV20-1; TRBD2 matches at 9 bases. Germline trimming cut 6 bases from V and 0 bases from J; bases unmatched to any gene: 9. Germline values: CDR1 DFQATT, CDR2 SNEGSKA (reference sequence). The CDR3 totals 16 residues. The CDR3, as DNA: TGCAGTGCCAAGGGAGCGGGGGGCCGCTCCTACAATGAGCAGTTCTTC. As protein: CSAKGAGGRSYNEQFF.

In regard to this clonotype: The conserved phenylalanine or tryptophan normally closing the CDR3 is absent here, so this likely arose from a read error. CDR3 nucleotides: TGCGCCAGCAGCCGCTCGCAGGGGACTAGCACAGATACGCAGTATCTT. It specifies CASSRSQGTSTDTQYL. The chain links TRBV5-1 to TRBJ2-3; the D gene could be TRBD1 or TRBD2 (6 bases each). Germline V lookup: CDR1 SGHRS, CDR2 YFSETQ. This CDR3 has 16 residues. Trimming removed 4 bases at V and 0 bases at J, with 15 bases between.